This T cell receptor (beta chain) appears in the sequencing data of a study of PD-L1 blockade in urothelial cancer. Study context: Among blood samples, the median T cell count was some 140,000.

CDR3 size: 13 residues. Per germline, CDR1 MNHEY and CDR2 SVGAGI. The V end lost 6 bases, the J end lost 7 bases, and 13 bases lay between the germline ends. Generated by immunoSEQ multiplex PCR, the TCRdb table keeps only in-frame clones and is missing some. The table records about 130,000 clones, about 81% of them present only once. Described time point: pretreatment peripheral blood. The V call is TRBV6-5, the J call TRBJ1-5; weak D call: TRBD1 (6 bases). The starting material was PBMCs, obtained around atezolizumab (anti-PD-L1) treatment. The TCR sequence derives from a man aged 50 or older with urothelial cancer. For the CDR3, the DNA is TGTGCCAGCAGGGCAGGGGATGGGCAGCCCCAGCATTTT. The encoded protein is CASRAGDGQPQHF.